Shown below are 5 T cell receptor beta chains from a single sample sequenced in a study of OX40 agonist ivuxolimab in advanced cancers. Profiling relied on immunoSEQ multiplex PCR, and the TCRdb table lists in-frame clones only, not all of them. The top ten clones hold around 2.8% of a sample with some 100,000 clones, under 95% of them seen once. Source: CD4+ or CD8+ T cells sorted from blood, taken in a trial of the OX40 agonist ivuxolimab. These receptors all come from an adult with an advanced solid tumor such as melanoma, head and neck, liver or kidney cancer.

In DNA form, the CDR3 reads TGTGCCATCAGCGGGACTAGCGGGAGGGTCGAGGATACGCAGTATTTT. Translation: CAISGTSGRVEDTQYF. The V call is TRBV10-3, the J call TRBJ2-3, with TRBD2 matching over 16 bases. This CDR3 has 16 residues. Germline loops: CDR1 ENHRY, CDR2 SYGVKD. V was pared by 6 bases and J by 6 bases, with 6 bases of the junction left unmatched.

The chain carries TRBV7-9 and TRBJ1-4; no firm D call. CDR1 is SEHNR and CDR2 is FQNEAQ in the germline V gene (reference sequence). The CDR3 consists of 12 residues. The V end was cut by 1 base, the J end by 7 bases, with 4 bases between. The CDR3 is CASSLGTEKLFF. CDR3 nucleotide sequence: TGTGCCAGCAGCTTAGGGACTGAAAAACTGTTTTTT.

V and J are TRBV6-1 and TRBJ1-2, with D possibly being TRBD1 (5 bases). Trimming stripped 4 bases from V and 4 bases from J, with 22 bases between. The V gene's germline CDR1 is MNHNS and CDR2 SASEGT. CDR3 size: 17 residues. In DNA form, the CDR3 reads TGTGCCAGCAGTGGCCCGCTAGACAGCCATCGAGCCTATGGCTACACCTTC. Its protein is CASSGPLDSHRAYGYTF.

The J gene is TRBJ2-7, the V gene TRBV11-2; D remains ambiguous. V was trimmed by 1 base and J by 6 bases, leaving 7 bases between them. This CDR3 is 12 amino acids long. CDR1 and CDR2 from the germline V gene are SGHAT and FQNNGV. In DNA form, the CDR3 reads TGTGCCAGCAGCTTAGGACTGGGCGAGCAGTACTTC. This gives the protein CASSLGLGEQYF.

J is TRBJ2-7 and V is TRBV5-1; TRBD2 might be the D (6 bases). The germline CDR1 and CDR2 sequences are SGHRS and YFSETQ. The CDR3 has 13 residues. The V and J ends lost 4 bases and 1 base respectively, with 9 bases between them. The CDR3 is CASSEDYSYEQYF. The CDR3 DNA reads as TGCGCCAGCAGCGAGGACTATTCCTACGAGCAGTACTTC. Complete variable domain (other parts from reference TRBV5-1 and TRBJ2-7): KAGVTQTPRYLIKTRGQQVTLSCSPISGHRSVSWYQQTPGQGLQFLFEYFSETQRNKGNFPGRFSGRQFSNSRSEMNVSTLELGDSALYLCASSEDYSYEQYFGPGTRLTVT.